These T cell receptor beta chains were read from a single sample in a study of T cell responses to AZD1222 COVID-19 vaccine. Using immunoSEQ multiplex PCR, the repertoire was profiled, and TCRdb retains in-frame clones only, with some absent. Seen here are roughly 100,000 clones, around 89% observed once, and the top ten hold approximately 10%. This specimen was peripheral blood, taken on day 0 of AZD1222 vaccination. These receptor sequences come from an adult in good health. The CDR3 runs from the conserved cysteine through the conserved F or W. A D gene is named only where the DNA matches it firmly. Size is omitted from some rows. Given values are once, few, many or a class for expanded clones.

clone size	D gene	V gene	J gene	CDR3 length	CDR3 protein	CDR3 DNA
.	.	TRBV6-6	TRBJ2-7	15	CASSSLPRLGSEQYF	TGTGCCAGCAGTTCTCTCCCAAGACTGGGGAGCGAGCAGTACTTC
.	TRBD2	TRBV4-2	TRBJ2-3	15	CASSQGLADTDTQYF	TGTGCCAGCAGCCAAGGACTAGCGGACACAGATACGCAGTATTTT
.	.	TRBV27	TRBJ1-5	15	CASSFSSSSNQPQHF	TGTGCCAGCAGTTTTTCAAGCTCAAGCAATCAGCCCCAGCATTTT
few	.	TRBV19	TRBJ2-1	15	CASSIADYLYNEQFF	TGTGCCAGTAGTATAGCGGACTACCTCTACAATGAGCAGTTCTTC
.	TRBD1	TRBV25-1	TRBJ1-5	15	CASSKSTGGSQPQHF	TGTGCCAGCAGTAAATCGACAGGGGGAAGCCAGCCCCAGCATTTT
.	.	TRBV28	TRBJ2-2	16	CASSLIQGANTGELFF	TGTGCCAGCAGTTTAATTCAGGGTGCGAACACCGGGGAGCTGTTTTTT
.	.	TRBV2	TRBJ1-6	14	CASSDRGQYSPLHF	TGTGCCAGCAGTGACAGGGGTCAATATTCACCCCTCCACTTT
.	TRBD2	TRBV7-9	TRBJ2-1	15	CASSRTSGSWDEQFF	TGTGCCAGCAGCCGGACTAGCGGGAGTTGGGATGAGCAGTTCTTC
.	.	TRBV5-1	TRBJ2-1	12	CASSLEGGEQFF	TGCGCCAGCAGCTTGGAAGGGGGAGAGCAGTTCTTC
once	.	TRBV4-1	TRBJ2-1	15	CASSRSDGEYNEQFF	TGCGCCAGCAGCCGCAGCGACGGGGAGTACAATGAGCAGTTCTTC
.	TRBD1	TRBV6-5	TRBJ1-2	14	CASSYGTGGSGYTF	TGTGCCAGCAGTTACGGGACAGGGGGGTCTGGCTACACCTTC
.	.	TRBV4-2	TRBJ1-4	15	CASSQVGEGREKLFF	TGTGCCAGCAGCCAAGTAGGGGAGGGGAGGGAAAAACTGTTTTTT
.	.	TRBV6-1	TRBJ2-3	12	CASSDVGNTQYF	TGTGCCAGCAGTGATGTAGGAAATACGCAGTATTTT
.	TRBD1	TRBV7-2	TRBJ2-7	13	CASSPRQGGEQYF	TGTGCCAGCAGCCCGCGACAGGGCGGTGAGCAGTACTTC
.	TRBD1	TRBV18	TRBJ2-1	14	CASSPLGRGNEQFF	TGTGCCAGCTCACCACTTGGCAGGGGGAATGAGCAGTTCTTC
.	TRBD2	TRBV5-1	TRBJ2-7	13	CASSERAGGEQYF	TGCGCCAGCAGCGAACGGGCGGGGGGGGAGCAGTACTTC
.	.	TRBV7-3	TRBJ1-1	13	CASSPGGNTEAFF	TGTGCCAGCAGCCCTGGGGGGAACACTGAAGCTTTCTTT
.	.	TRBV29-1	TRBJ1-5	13	CSVEDVMGQPQHF	TGCAGCGTTGAAGATGTTATGGGTCAGCCCCAGCATTTT
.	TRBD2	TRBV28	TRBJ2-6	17	CASSSSGRALGANVLTF	TGTGCCAGCAGCTCTAGCGGGAGGGCCTTGGGGGCCAACGTCCTGACTTTC
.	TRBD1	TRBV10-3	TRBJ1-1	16	CAISNPGTGMRTEAFF	TGTGCCATCAGTAACCCCGGGACAGGGATGAGAACTGAAGCTTTCTTT
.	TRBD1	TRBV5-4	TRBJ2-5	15	CASSLAGTGGETQYF	TGTGCCAGCAGCTTGGCCGGGACAGGGGGAGAGACCCAGTACTTC
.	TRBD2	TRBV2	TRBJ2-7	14	CASRGLAGLYEQYF	TGTGCCAGCAGGGGACTAGCGGGATTATACGAGCAGTACTTC